Listed below are T cell receptor beta chains from one sample, sequenced in a study of blood T cell repertoires in COVID-19. Some clones are missing from TCRdb's copy, which holds only in-frame ones; the method was immunoSEQ multiplex PCR. The data hold around 250,000 clones, with 75% to 90% observed a single time. Material for sequencing was peripheral blood. The receptors were gathered from a human donor in a cohort sampled during active COVID-19. Both conserved end residues are part of each CDR3. D genes are given only for firm matches. Size is omitted from some rows. Given values are once, few, many or a class for expanded clones.

j_call	d_call	cdr3_length	clone_size	v_call	cdr3_nt	cdr3_aa
TRBJ2-7	TRBD1	14	-	TRBV5-4	TGTGCCAGCAGCGCAACCGGGACAGGGGGGAAGCAGTACTTC	CASSATGTGGKQYF
TRBJ1-2	-	13	-	TRBV12-3/TRBV12-4	TGTGCCAGCAGTTTAATGCCAGGATATGGCTACACCTTC	CASSLMPGYGYTF
TRBJ2-7	TRBD2	19	-	TRBV13	TGTGCCAGCAGCTTAACAAGGGCCCGGAGACTAGCGGGAGTTTACGAGCAGTACTTC	CASSLTRARRLAGVYEQYF
TRBJ2-5	-	14	-	TRBV2	TGTGCCAGCAGTGAATTACGGGGGTCAGAGACCCAGTACTTC	CASSELRGSETQYF
TRBJ2-1	TRBD2	15	few	TRBV2	TGTGCCAGCAGGGAAGCGGCGGGAGACTACAATGAGCAGTTCTTC	CASREAAGDYNEQFF
TRBJ1-6	-	15	-	TRBV28	TGTGCCAGCGGATTGACATCCGGGGGAAATTCACCCCTCCACTTT	CASGLTSGGNSPLHF
TRBJ1-4	TRBD1	13	-	TRBV28	TGTGCCAGCAAACCGGACAGGGATGAAAAACTGTTTTTT	CASKPDRDEKLFF
TRBJ2-2	-	15	few	TRBV7-9	TGTGCCAGCAGCTTAGGCGCAGGAAACACCGGGGAGCTGTTTTTT	CASSLGAGNTGELFF
TRBJ2-5	TRBD1	13	-	TRBV27	TGTGCCAGCAGAAGGGGGCGGCGGGAGACCCAGTACTTC	CASRRGRRETQYF
TRBJ2-6	-	15	-	TRBV28	TGTGCCAGCAGTCTAGGGGGTACAGGGGCCAACGTCCTGACTTTC	CASSLGGTGANVLTF
TRBJ2-1	-	15	-	TRBV25-1	TGTGCCAGCAGTGAGCAGGGGTTAACGGGCAATGAGCAGTTCTTC	CASSEQGLTGNEQFF
TRBJ2-7	TRBD1	15	few	TRBV19	TGTGCCAGTAGTATCGCCCAGGACAGGGGGCACGAGCAGTACTTC	CASSIAQDRGHEQYF
TRBJ2-5	TRBD1	13	-	TRBV11-1	TGTGCCAGCAGCCGACAGGGGCCAGAGACCCAGTACTTC	CASSRQGPETQYF
TRBJ2-7	TRBD2	21	few	TRBV3-1/TRBV3-2	TGTGCCAGCAGCCGAGAGTCCACACCGGGAGGGGTAGGCGGGGGGTCCTACGAGCAGTACTTC	CASSRESTPGGVGGGSYEQYF
TRBJ1-2	TRBD1	15	-	TRBV27	TGTGCCAGCAGTTTATCCTCCAGGGACAGGGATGGCTACACCTTC	CASSLSSRDRDGYTF
TRBJ1-1	-	14	-	TRBV7-2	TGTGCCGCAAAAGGGAGGAGTATGAACACTGAAGCTTTCTTT	CAAKGRSMNTEAFF